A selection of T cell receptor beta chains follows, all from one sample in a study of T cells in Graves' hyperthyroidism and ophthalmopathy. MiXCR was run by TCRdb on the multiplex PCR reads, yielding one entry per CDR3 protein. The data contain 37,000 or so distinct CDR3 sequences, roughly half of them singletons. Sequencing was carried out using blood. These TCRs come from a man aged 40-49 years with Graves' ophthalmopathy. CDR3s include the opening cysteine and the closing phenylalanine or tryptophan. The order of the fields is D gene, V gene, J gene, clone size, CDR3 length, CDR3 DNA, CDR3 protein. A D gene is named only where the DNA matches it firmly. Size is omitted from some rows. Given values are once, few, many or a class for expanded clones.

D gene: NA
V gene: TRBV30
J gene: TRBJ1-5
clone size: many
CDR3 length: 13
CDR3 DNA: TGTGCCTGGAGTGTAAGCGTCATTCAGCCCCAGCATTTT
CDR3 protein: CAWSVSVIQPQHF

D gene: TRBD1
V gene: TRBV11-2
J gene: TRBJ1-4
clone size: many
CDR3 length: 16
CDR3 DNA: TGTGCCAGCAGCTTCCCTCAGGGGGCGGCTAATGAAAAACTGTTTTTT
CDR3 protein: CASSFPQGAANEKLFF

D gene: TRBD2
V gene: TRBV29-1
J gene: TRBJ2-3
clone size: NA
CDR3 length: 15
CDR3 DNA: TGCAGCGTCGTCTCAGCGGGGAGCTCCTACAATGAGCAGTATTTT
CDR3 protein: CSVVSAGSSYNEQYF

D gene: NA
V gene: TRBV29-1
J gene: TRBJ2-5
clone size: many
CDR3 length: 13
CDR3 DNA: TGCAGCGTTGTTAGTCGGGTTGGAGAGACCCAGTACTTC
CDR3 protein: CSVVSRVGETQYF

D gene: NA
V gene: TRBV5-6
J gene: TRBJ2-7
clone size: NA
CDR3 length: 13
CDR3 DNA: TGTGCCAGCAGCAGGGTGGGGTCCTACGAGCAGTACTTC
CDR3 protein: CASSRVGSYEQYF

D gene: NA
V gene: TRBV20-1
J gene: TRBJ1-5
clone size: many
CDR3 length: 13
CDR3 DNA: TGCAGTGCCCCTAAGAGCACCAATCAGCCCCAGCATTTT
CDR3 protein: CSAPKSTNQPQHF

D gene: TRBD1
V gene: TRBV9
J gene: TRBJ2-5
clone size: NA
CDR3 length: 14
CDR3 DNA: TGTGCCAGCAGCGCGACAGGGGGCGGGGAGACACAGTACTTC
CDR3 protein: CASSATGGGETQYF

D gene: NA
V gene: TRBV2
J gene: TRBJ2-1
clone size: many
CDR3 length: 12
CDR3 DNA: TGTGCCAGCGAGGGACCGGACAATGAGCAGTTCTTC
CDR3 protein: CASEGPDNEQFF

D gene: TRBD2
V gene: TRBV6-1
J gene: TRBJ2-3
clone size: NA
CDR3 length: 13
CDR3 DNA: TGTGCCAGCAGTGAAAGCGGGATGTACGAGCAGTATTTT
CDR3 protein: CASSESGMYEQYF

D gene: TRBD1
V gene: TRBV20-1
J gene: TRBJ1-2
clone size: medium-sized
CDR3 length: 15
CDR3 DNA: TGCAGTGCGGGGACAGGGGGAATGGGTAACTATGGCTACACCTTC
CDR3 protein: CSAGTGGMGNYGYTF

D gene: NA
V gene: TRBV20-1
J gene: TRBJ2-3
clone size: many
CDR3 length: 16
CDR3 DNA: TGCAGTGCTAGAGATCTGGGGGGACGTCGTACAGATACGCAGTATTTT
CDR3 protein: CSARDLGGRRTDTQYF

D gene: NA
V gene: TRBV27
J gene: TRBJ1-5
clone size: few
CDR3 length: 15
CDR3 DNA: TGTGCCAGCAGCCGACTCGGTGGGGGCAATCGGCCCCAGCATTTT
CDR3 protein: CASSRLGGGNRPQHF

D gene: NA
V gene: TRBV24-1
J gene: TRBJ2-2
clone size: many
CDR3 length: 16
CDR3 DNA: TGTGCCACCAGTGATCCGGGACACCAGAACACCGGGGAGCTGTTTTTT
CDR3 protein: CATSDPGHQNTGELFF

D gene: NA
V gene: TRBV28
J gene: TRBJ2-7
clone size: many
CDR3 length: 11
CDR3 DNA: TGTGCCAGCACTTACCACTACGAGCAGTACTTC
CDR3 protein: CASTYHYEQYF

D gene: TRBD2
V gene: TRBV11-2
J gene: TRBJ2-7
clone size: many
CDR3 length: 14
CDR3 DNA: TGTGCCAGCAGCCAAGGACTAGCTTCCTACGAGCAGTACTTC
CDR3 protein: CASSQGLASYEQYF

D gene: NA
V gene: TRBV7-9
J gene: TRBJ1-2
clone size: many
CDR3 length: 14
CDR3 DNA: TGTGCCAGCAGCCCCCGGACGATCCTCTATGGCTACACCTTC
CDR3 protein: CASSPRTILYGYTF

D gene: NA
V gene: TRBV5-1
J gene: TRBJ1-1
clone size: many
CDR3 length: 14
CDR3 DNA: TGCGCCAGCAGCCCCGTATCAAGGAACACTGAAGCTTTCTTT
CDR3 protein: CASSPVSRNTEAFF

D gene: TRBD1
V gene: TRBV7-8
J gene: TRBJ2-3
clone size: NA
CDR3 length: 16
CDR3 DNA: TGTGCCAGCAGCTTCACCGGGACAGGGGCCACAGATACGCAGTATTTT
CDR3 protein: CASSFTGTGATDTQYF

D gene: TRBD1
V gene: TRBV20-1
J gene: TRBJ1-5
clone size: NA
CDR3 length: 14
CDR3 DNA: TGCAGTGCTAGCGAGGACAGGGAAGATCAGCCCCAGCATTTT
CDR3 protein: CSASEDREDQPQHF

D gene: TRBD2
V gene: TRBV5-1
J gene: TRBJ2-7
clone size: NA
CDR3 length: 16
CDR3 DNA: TGCGCCAGCAGCTTGGTTAGTCTAGCGGGATCCTACGAGCAGTACTTC
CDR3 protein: CASSLVSLAGSYEQYF

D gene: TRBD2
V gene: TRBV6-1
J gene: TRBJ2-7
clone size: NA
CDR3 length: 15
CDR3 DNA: TGTGCCAGCAGTGTAATGAGCGGGGGGACCTACGAGCAGTACTTC
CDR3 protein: CASSVMSGGTYEQYF

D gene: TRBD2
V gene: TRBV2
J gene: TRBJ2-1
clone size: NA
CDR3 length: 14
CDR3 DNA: TGTGCCAGCAGGCGGACTAGCGGGAGGAATGAGCAGTTCTTC
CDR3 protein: CASRRTSGRNEQFF

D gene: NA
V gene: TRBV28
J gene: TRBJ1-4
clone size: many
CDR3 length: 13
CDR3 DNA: TGTGCCAGCCAAATTTGGGGCCGTGAAAAACTGTTTTTT
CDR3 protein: CASQIWGREKLFF

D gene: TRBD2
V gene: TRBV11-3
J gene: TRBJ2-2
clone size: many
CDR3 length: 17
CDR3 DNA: TGTGCCAGCAGCCCGGGACTAGCGGGTCCGGGCACCGGGGAGCTGTTTTTT
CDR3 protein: CASSPGLAGPGTGELFF

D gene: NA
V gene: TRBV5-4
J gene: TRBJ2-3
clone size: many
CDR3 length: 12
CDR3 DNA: TGTGCCAGCAGCAAAGGGGTGGATACGCAGTATTTT
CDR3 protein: CASSKGVDTQYF

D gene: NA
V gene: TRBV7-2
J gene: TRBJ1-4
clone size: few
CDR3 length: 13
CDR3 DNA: TGTGCCAGCAGCTTATTCAGGGACGAAAAACTGTTTTTT
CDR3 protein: CASSLFRDEKLFF

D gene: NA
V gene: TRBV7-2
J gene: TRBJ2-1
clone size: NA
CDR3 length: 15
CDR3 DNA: TGTGCCAGCAGCTTCGACAGTCTCATCTACAATGAGCAGTTCTTC
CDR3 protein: CASSFDSLIYNEQFF

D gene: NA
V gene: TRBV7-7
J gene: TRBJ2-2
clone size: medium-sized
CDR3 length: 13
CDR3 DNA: TGTGCTAGCAGCTCCACTCCCACCGGGGAGCTGTTTTTT
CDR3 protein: CASSSTPTGELFF

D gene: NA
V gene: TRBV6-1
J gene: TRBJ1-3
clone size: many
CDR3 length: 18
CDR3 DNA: TGTGCCAGCAGCCTCACCGCCTTGGACATCCCCTCTGGAAACACCATATATTTT
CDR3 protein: CASSLTALDIPSGNTIYF

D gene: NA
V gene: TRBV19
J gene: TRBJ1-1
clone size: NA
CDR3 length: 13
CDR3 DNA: TGTGTCAGTATCCGGCAGGGAGGGACTGAAGCTCTCTTT
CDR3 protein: CVSIRQGGTEALF

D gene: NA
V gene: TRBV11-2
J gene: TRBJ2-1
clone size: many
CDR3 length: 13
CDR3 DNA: TGTGCCAGCAGCTTAGCGGTAAACAATGAGCAGTTCTTC
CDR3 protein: CASSLAVNNEQFF

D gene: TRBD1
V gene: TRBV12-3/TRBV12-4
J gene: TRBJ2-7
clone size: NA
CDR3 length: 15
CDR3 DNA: TGTGCCAGCAGGCAGGACAGGGAAAACACCGGGGAGCAGTACTTC
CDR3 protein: CASRQDRENTGEQYF

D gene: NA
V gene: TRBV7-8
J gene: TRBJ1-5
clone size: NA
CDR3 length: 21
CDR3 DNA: TGTGCCAGCAGCTTAGCTACAGCGGGCGCAATCTACGAGCAGTACAATCAGCCCCAGCATTTT
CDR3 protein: CASSLATAGAIYEQYNQPQHF

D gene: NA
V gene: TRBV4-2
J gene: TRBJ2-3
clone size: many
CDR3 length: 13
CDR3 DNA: TGTGCCGGCAGCCAGGGAAACACAGATACGCAGTATTTT
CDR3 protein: CAGSQGNTDTQYF

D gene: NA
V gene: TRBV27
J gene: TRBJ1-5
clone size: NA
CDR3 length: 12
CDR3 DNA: TGTGCCAGCACGGGGGAGGGACAGCCCCAGCATTTT
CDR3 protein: CASTGEGQPQHF

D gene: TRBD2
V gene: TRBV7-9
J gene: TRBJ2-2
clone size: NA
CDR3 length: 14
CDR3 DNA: TGTGTCAGCAGCTTGCTAGCGGCCGCCGGGGAGCTGTTTTTT
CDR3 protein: CVSSLLAAAGELFF

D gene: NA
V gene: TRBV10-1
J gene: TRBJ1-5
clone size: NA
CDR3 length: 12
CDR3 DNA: TGCGCCAGCAGTGAGGGCCATCAGCCCCGGCATTTT
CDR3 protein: CASSEGHQPRHF

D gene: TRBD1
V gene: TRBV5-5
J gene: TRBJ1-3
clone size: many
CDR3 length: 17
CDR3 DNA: TGTGCCAGCAGCACCGAACAGGGGGCCCCCTCTGGAAACACCATATATTTT
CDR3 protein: CASSTEQGAPSGNTIYF

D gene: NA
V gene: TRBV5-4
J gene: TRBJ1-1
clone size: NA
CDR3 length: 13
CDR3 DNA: TGTGCCAGCAGCTTGGAGGGGCTCACTGAGGCTCTCTTT
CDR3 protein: CASSLEGLTEALF

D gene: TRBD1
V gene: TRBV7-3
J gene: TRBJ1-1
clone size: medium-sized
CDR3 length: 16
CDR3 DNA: TGTGCCAGCAGCTTATCAGGGGGCGCATGGATCGCTGAAGCTTTCTTT
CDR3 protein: CASSLSGGAWIAEAFF

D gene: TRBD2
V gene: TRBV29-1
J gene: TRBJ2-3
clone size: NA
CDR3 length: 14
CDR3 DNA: TGCGGCGTTGACCGGACTAGCGGGGGGGGTACGCAGTATTTT
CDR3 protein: CGVDRTSGGGTQYF

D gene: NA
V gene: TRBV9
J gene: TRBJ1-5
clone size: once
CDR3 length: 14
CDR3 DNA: TGTGCCAGCAGCGTCTCCCCTAGACGGGAGACCCAGCATTTT
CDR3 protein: CASSVSPRRETQHF

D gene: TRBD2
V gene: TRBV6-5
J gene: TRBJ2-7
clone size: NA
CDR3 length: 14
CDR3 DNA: TGTGCCAGCGCCCTCAGTACTAGCGCCTACGAGCAGTACTTC
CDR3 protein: CASALSTSAYEQYF

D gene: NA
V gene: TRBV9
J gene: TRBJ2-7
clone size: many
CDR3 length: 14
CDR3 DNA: TGTGCCAGCAGCGCAACAGGGCCCCTCAACGAGCAGTACTTC
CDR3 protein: CASSATGPLNEQYF

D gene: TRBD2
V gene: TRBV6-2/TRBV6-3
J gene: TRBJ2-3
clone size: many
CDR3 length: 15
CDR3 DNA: TGTGCCAGCAGTTCGATTAGCGGGGGAAGGGATACGCAGTATTTT
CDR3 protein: CASSSISGGRDTQYF

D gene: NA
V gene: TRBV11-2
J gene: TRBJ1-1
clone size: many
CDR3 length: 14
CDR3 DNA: TGTGCCAGCAGCTTAGAACAGGTCTTCACTGAAGCTTTCTTT
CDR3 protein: CASSLEQVFTEAFF

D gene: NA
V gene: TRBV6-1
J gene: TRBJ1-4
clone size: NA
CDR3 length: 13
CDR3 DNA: TGTGCCAGCAGTCCGGACGGGGATGGAAAACTGTTTTTT
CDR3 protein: CASSPDGDGKLFF